The entry that follows covers one T cell receptor (beta chain) sequence. What it binds is unknown. Primers: 60 Vbeta forward and 13 Jbeta reverse. Data came from immunoSEQ multiplex PCR; TCRdb stores just in-frame clones and leaves some out. In total, the table holds roughly 220,000 clones. This record comes from a study of cytomegalovirus exposure and HLA in healthy donors. Study-wide points: Among the CMV-associated chains, three were confirmed in vitro as specific for CMV antigens. In a later analysis, donors in an Asian-associated ancestry cluster reportedly had fewer N-insertions in productive TCRs than the cohort mean.

The receptor was derived from a girl aged 2-10 years in good health and CMV-seropositive. The specimen was PBMCs.

DNA for the CDR3: TGCGCCAGCAGCTACCTGAGTCCGGACAATGAGCAGTTCTTC. Amino acid sequence: CASSYLSPDNEQFF. The chain links TRBV5-1 to TRBJ2-1; D gene unclear. The CDR3 consists of 14 residues. The V end lost 3 bases, the J end lost 5 bases, and 12 bases lay between the germline ends. Germline CDR1 SGHRS, CDR2 YFSETQ.